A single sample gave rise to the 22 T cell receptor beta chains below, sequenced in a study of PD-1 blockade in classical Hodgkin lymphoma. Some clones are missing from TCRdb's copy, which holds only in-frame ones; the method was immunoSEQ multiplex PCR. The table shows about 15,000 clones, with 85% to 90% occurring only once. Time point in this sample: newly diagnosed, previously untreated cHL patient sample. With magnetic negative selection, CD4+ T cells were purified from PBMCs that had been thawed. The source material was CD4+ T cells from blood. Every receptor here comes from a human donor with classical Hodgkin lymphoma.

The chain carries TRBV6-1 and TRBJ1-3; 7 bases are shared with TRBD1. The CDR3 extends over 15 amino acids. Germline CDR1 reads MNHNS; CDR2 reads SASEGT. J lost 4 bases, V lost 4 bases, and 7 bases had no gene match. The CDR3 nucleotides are TGTGCCAGCAGTGGATACAGGGGTTACGGAAACACCATATATTTT. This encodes CASSGYRGYGNTIYF.

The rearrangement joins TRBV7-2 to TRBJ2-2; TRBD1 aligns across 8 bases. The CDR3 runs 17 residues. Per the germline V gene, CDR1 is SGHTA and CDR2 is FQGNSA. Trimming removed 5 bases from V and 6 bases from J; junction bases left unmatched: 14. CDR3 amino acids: CASSPESQGVFPGELFF. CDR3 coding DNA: TGTGCCAGCAGCCCCGAATCACAGGGGGTATTTCCCGGGGAGCTGTTTTTT.

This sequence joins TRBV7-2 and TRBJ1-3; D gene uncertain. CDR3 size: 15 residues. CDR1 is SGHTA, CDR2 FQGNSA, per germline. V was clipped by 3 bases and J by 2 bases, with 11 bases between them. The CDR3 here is CASSLDRNPGNTIYF. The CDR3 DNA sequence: TGTGCCAGCAGCTTGGACCGAAATCCTGGAAACACCATATATTTT.

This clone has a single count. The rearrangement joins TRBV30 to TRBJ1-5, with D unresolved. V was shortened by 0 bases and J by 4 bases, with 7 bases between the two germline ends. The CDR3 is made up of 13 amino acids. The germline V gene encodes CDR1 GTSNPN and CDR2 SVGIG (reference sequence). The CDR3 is CAWSVALNQPQHF. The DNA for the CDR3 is TGTGCCTGGAGTGTAGCACTAAATCAGCCCCAGCATTTT.

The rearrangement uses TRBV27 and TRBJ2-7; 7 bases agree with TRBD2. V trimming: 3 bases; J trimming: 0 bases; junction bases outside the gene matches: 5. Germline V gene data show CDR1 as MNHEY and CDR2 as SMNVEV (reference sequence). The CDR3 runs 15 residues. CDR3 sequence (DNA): TGTGCCAGCAGTTTTGCAGCGGGATCCTCCTACGAGCAGTACTTC. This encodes CASSFAAGSSYEQYF.

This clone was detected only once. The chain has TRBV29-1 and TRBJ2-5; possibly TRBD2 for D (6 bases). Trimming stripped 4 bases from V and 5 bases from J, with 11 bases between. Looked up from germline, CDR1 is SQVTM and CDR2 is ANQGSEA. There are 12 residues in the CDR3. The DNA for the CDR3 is TGCAGCGTTGGGGCAGGAGGGGAGACCCAGTACTTC. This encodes CSVGAGGETQYF.

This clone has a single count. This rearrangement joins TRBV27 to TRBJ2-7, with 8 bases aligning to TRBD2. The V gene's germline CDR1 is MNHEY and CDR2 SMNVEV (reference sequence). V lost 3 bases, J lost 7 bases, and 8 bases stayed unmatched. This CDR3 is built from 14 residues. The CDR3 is CASSLSGSPREQYF. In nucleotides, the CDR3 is TGTGCCAGCAGTTTGAGCGGGAGCCCCCGGGAGCAGTACTTC.

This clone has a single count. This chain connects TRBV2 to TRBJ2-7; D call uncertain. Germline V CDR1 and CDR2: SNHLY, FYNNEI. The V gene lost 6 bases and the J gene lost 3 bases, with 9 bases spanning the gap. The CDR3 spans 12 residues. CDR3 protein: CASRLTLYEQYF. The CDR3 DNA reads TGTGCCAGCAGGCTGACGCTCTACGAGCAGTACTTC.

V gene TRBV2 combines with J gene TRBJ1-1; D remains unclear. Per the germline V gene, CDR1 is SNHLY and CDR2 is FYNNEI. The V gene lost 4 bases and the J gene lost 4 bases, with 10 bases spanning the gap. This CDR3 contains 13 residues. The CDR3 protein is CASSGERATEAFF. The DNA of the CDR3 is TGTGCCAGCAGTGGGGAAAGGGCCACTGAAGCTTTCTTT.

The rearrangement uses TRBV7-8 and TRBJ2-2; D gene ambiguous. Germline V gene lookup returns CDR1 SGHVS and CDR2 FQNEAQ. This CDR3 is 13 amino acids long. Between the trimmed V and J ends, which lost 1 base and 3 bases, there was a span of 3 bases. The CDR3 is CASSLEYTGELFF. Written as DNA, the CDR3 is TGTGCCAGCAGCTTAGAATACACCGGGGAGCTGTTTTTT.

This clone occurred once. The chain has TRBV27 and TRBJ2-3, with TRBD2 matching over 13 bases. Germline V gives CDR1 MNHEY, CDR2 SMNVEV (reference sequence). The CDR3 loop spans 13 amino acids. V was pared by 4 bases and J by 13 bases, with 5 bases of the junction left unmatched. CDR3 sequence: CASSSSGLAGEYF. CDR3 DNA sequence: TGTGCCAGCAGTTCGTCTGGACTAGCGGGAGAGTATTTT.

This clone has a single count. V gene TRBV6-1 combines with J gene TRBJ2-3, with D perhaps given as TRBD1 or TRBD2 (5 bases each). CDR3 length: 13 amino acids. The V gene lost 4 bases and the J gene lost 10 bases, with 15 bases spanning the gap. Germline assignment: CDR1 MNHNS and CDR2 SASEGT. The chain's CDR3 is CASSVRDRRAQYF. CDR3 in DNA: TGTGCCAGCAGTGTTAGGGACCGAAGGGCGCAGTATTTT.

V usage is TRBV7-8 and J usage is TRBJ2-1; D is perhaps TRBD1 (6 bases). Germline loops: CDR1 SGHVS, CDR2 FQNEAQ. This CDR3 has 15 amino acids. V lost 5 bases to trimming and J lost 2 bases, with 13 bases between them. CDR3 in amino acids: CASSRRQVAYNEQFF. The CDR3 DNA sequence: TGTGCCAGCAGCCGCCGACAGGTCGCCTACAATGAGCAGTTCTTC. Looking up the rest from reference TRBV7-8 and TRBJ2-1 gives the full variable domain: GAGVSQSPRYKVAKRGQDVALRCDPISGHVSLFWYQQALGQGPEFLTYFQNEAQLDKSGLPSDRFFAERPEGSVSTLKIQRTQQEDSAVYLCASSRRQVAYNEQFFGPGTRLTVL.

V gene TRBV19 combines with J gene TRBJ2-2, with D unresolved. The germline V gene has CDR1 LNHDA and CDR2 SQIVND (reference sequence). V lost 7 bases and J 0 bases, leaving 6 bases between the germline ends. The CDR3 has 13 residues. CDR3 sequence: CASTGSNTGELFF. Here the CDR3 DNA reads TGTGCCAGTACTGGGTCGAACACCGGGGAGCTGTTTTTT.

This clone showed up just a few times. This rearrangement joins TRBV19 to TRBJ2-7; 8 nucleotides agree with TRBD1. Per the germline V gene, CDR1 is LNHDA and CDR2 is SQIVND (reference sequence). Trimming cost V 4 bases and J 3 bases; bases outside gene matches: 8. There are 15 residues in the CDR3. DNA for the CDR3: TGTGCCAGTAGTACGTCAAAGGACAGGGACTACGAGCAGTACTTC. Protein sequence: CASSTSKDRDYEQYF.

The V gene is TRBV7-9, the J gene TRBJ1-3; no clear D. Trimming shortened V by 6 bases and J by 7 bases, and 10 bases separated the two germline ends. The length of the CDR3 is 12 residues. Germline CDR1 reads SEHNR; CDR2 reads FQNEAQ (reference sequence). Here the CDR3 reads CASSFNKNTIYF. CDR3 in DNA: TGTGCCAGCAGTTTCAACAAGAACACCATATATTTT.

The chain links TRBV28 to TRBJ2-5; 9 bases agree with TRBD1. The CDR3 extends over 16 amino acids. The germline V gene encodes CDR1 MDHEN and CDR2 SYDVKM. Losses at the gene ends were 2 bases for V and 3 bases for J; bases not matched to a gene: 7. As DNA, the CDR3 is TGTGCCAGCAGTTTAGTAAGTTGGACAGGGGAAGAGACCCAGTACTTC. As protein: CASSLVSWTGEETQYF.

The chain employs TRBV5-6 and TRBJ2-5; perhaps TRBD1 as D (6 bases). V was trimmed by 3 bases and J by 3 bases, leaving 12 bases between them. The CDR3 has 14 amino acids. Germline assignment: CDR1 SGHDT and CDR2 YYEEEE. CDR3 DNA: TGTGCCAGCAGCTCAGACAGGCGAGAAGAGACCCAGTACTTC. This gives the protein CASSSDRREETQYF.

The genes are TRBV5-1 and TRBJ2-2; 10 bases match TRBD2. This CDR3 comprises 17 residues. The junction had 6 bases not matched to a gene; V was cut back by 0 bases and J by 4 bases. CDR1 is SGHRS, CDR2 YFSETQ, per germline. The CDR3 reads CASSLAGTSEFTGELFF. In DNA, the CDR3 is TGCGCCAGCAGCTTGGCCGGGACTAGCGAATTCACCGGGGAGCTGTTTTTT.

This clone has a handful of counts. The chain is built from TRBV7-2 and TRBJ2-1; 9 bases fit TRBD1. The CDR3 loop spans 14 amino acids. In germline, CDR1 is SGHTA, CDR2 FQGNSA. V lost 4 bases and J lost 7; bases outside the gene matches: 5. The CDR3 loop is CASSSDRGGNEQFF. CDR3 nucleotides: TGTGCCAGCAGCTCGGACAGGGGAGGGAATGAGCAGTTCTTC.

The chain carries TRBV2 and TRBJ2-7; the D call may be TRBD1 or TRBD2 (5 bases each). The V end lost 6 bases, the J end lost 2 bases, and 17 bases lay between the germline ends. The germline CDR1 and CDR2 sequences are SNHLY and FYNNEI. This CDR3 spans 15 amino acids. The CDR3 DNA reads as TGTGCCAGCAGGCTTTCCGGGACGGGAACCTACGAGCAGTACTTC. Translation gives CASRLSGTGTYEQYF.

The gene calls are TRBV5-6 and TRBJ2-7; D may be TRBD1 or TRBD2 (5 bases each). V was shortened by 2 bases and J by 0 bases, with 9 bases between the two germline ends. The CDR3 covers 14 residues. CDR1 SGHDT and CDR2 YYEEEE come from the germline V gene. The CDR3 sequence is CASSFRDGSYEQYF. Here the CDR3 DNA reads TGTGCCAGCAGCTTCCGGGACGGCTCCTACGAGCAGTACTTC.